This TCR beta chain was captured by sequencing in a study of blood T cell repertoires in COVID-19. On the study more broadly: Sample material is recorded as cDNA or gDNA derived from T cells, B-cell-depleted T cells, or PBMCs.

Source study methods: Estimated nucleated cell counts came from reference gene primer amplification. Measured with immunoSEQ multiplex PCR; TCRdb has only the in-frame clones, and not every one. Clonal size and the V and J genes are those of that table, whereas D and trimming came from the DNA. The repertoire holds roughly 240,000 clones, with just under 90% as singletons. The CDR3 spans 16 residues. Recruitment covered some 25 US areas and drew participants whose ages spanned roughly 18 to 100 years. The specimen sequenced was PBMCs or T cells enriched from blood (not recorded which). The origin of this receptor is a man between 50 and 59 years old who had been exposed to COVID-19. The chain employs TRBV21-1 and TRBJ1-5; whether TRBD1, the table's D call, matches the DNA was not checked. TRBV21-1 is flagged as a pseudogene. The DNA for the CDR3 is TGTGCCAGCAGCAAAAACAACAGGGGCGTTAATCAGCCCCAGCATTTT. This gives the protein CASSKNNRGVNQPQHF.